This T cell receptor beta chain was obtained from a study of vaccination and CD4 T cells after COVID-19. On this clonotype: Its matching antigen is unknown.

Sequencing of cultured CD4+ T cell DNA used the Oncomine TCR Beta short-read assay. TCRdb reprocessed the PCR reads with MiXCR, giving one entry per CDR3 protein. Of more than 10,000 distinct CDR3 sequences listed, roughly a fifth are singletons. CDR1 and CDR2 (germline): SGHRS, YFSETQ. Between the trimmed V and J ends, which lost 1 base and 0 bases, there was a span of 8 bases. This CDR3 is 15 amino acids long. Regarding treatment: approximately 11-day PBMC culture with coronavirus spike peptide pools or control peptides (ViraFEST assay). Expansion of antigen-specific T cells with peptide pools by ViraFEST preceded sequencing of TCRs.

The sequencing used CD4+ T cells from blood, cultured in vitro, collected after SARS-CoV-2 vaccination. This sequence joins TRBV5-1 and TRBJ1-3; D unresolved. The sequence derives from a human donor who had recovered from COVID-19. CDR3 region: CASSLWTSSGNTIYF. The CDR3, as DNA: TGCGCCAGCAGCTTGTGGACGAGCTCTGGAAACACCATATATTTT.